Each of the 7 T cell receptor beta chains below was sequenced from the same sample in a study of blood T cells in healthy people across ages. Primers used in a second PCR of about 6 to 11 cycles were a sample-barcoded 5' primer and a J-beta primer mix. Via MiXCR, TCRdb re-called the 5' RACE reads, giving one row per CDR3 protein. The sample shows 700,000 to 950,000 distinct CDR3 sequences, 55% to 70% of them seen only once. Sequencing was done on a sample of blood. These receptors were taken from a man in his thirties or forties in good health.

The rearrangement uses TRBV20-1 and TRBJ2-1, with D unresolved. Germline V CDR1 and CDR2: DFQATT, SNEGSKA (reference sequence). The CDR3 totals 17 residues. V was trimmed by 5 bases and J by 0 bases, leaving 20 bases between them. The CDR3 DNA reads TGCAGTGCTGGATTCAACCTACCGGGCAGCTCCTACAATGAGCAGTTCTTC. Its translation is CSAGFNLPGSSYNEQFF.

The chain joins TRBV20-1 to TRBJ2-1, with D unresolved. CDR3 size: 12 residues. The germline gives CDR1 DFQATT, CDR2 SNEGSKA (reference sequence). The ends were cut back, 3 bases at V and 6 bases at J, with 9 bases in the middle. The CDR3 coding sequence is TGCAGTGCTAGGTTAATCGCCAATGAGCAGTTCTTC. This sequence encodes CSARLIANEQFF.

This rearrangement joins TRBV20-1 to TRBJ2-6; possibly TRBD1 for D (6 bases). The CDR3 loop spans 17 amino acids. Germline V gene lookup returns CDR1 DFQATT and CDR2 SNEGSKA (reference sequence). V was shortened by 6 bases and J by 1 base, with 19 bases between the two germline ends. The CDR3 coding sequence is TGCAGTGCCAGCTTGGGGGCTACTCCTTCTGGGGCCAACGTCCTGACTTTC. The encoded protein is CSASLGATPSGANVLTF.

This rearrangement joins TRBV7-2 to TRBJ1-4, with D possibly matching TRBD1 (5 bases). Trimming removed 6 bases at V and 1 base at J, with 12 bases between. This CDR3 has 15 residues. Germline lookup yields CDR1 SGHTA and CDR2 FQGNSA. The CDR3 region has the DNA TGTGCCAGCAGTTCTGAGCAGGGAACTAATGAAAAACTGTTTTTT. The encoded protein is CASSSEQGTNEKLFF.

The chain has TRBV4-1 and TRBJ1-1, with D tentatively TRBD1 (6 bases). Trimming pared 1 base from V and 4 bases from J, leaving 13 bases between. From germline, CDR1 is MGHRA and CDR2 YSYEKL. The CDR3 extends over 15 amino acids. The CDR3 nucleotides read TGCGCCAGCAGCCAAGTAGTATGGGGGCCCACTGAAGCTTTCTTT. Its translation is CASSQVVWGPTEAFF.

The chain has TRBV7-2 and TRBJ2-4; D is possibly TRBD2 (6 bases). The CDR3 has 14 amino acids. V was cut by 6 bases and J by 5 bases, with 14 bases left in between. Germline V gene sequence: CDR1 SGHTA, CDR2 FQGNSA. CDR3 residues: CASSPRDFQNIQYF. The CDR3 DNA is TGTGCCAGCAGTCCCCGGGACTTTCAAAACATTCAGTACTTC. The full variable domain, with the rest looked up from reference TRBV7-2 and TRBJ2-4, is GAGVSQSPSNKVTEKGKDVELRCDPISGHTALYWYRQSLGQGLEFLIYFQGNSAPDKSGLPSDRFSAERTGGSVSTLTIQRTQQEDSAVYLCASSPRDFQNIQYFGAGTRLSVL.

The V call is TRBV20-1, the J call TRBJ1-5; possible D gene TRBD1, 6 bases. Germline CDR1 DFQATT, CDR2 SNEGSKA (reference sequence). The length of the CDR3 is 13 residues. V was trimmed by 6 bases and J by 2 bases, leaving 11 bases between them. Here the CDR3 reads CSATGTGNQPQHF. The CDR3 DNA reads TGCAGTGCCACAGGGACGGGCAATCAGCCCCAGCATTTT.